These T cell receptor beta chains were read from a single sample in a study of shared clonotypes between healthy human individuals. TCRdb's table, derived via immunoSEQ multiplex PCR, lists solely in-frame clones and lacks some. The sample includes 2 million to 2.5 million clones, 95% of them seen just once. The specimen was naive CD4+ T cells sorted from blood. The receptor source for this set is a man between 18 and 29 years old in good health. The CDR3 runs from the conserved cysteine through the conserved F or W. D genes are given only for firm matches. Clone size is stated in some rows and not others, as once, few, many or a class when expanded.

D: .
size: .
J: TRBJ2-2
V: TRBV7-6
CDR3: CASSLTWGRTGELFF
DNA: TGTGCCAGCAGCTTAACATGGGGTCGGACCGGGGAGCTGTTTTTT

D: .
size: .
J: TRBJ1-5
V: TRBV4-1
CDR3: CASSTGNSNQPQHF
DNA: TGCGCCAGCAGCACAGGTAATAGCAATCAGCCCCAGCATTTT

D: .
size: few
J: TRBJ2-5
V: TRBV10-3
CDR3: CAISVRDGVEETQYF
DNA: TGTGCCATCAGTGTTCGAGACGGTGTAGAAGAGACCCAGTACTTC

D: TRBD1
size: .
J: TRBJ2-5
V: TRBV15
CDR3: CATSRDLDRGIQETQYF
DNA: TGTGCCACCAGCAGAGATTTGGACAGGGGCATACAAGAGACCCAGTACTTC

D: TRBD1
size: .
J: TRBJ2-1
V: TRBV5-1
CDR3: CASSLDGTVHNEQFF
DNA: TGCGCCAGCAGCTTGGACGGGACAGTACACAATGAGCAGTTCTTC

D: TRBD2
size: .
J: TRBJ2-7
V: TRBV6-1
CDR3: CASSVPLAGAGEQYF
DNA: TGTGCCAGCAGTGTCCCACTAGCGGGAGCTGGGGAGCAGTACTTC

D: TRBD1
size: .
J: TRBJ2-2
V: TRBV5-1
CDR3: CASSLLGQVDTGELFF
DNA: TGCGCCAGCAGCTTGCTTGGACAGGTTGACACCGGGGAGCTGTTTTTT

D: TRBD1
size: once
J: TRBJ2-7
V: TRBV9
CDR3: CASSVVAEPGQGPYEQYF
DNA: TGTGCCAGCAGCGTCGTAGCGGAACCGGGACAGGGCCCCTACGAGCAGTACTTC

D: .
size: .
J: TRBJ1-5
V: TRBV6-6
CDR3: CASRTDPSDSNQPQHF
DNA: TGTGCCAGCAGGACGGATCCCTCCGATAGCAATCAGCCCCAGCATTTT

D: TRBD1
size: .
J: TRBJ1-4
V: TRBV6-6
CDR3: CASRDRLNEKLFF
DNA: TGTGCCAGCCGGGACAGACTTAATGAAAAACTGTTTTTT

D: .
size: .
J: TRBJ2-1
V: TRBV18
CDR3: CASSPRSAALDVYNEQFF
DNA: TGTGCCAGCTCACCACGCTCTGCGGCCCTAGACGTCTACAATGAGCAGTTCTTC

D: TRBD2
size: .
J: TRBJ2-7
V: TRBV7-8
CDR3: CASRITSGSGEQYF
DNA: TGTGCCAGCAGGATTACTAGCGGGAGTGGCGAGCAGTACTTC

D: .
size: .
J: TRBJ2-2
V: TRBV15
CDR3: CATSSKSGTFNTGELFF
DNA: TGTGCCACCAGCAGTAAATCCGGGACATTTAACACCGGGGAGCTGTTTTTT

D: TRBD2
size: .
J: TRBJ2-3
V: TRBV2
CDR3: CASRLLAASTDTQYF
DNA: TGTGCCAGCAGGTTACTAGCGGCTAGCACAGATACGCAGTATTTT

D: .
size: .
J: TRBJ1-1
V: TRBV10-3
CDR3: CAISEGQLNTEAFF
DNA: TGTGCCATCAGTGAGGGACAGTTGAACACTGAAGCTTTCTTT

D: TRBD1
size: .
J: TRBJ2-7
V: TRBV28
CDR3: CASSSDHPGQGAYEQYF
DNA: TGTGCCAGCAGTTCCGACCACCCGGGACAGGGGGCCTACGAGCAGTACTTC

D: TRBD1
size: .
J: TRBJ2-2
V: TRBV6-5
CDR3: CASSYRQGLTGELFF
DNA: TGTGCCAGCAGTTATAGACAGGGCCTTACCGGGGAGCTGTTTTTT

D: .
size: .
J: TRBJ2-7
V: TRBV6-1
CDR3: CASSEQRSYEQYF
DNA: TGTGCCAGCAGTGAACAGCGGTCCTACGAGCAGTACTTC

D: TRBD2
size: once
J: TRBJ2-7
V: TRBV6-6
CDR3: CASSPGTSRGQYF
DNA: TGTGCCAGCAGCCCAGGGACTAGCCGCGGGCAGTACTTC

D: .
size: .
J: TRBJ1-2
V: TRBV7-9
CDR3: CASSLGGPLAGYTF
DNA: TGTGCCAGCAGCTTAGGGGGACCTCTCGCTGGCTACACCTTC

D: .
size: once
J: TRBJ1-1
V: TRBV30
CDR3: CAWSVQRDTEAFF
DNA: TGTGCCTGGAGTGTACAGAGAGACACTGAAGCTTTCTTT

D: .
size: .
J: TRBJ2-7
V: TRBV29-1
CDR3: CSVRDGGEQYF
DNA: TGCAGCGTAAGGGACGGAGGAGAGCAGTACTTC

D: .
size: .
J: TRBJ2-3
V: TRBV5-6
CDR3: CASSSWGDTQYF
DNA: TGTGCCAGCAGCTCATGGGGGGATACGCAGTATTTT

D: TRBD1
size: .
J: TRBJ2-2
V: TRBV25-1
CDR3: CASKGQGEAGELFF
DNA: TGTGCCAGCAAGGGACAGGGCGAAGCCGGGGAGCTGTTTTTT

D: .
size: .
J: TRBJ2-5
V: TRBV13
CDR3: CASSDKETQYF
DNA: TGTGCCAGCAGTGATAAAGAGACCCAGTACTTC

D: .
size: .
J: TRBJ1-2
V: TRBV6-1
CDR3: CASTLLGVPDYGYTF
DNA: TGTGCCAGCACCTTACTGGGGGTTCCGGACTATGGCTACACCTTC

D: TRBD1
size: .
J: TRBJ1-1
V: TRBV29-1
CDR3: CSVVDRADTEAFF
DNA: TGCAGCGTTGTAGACAGGGCGGACACTGAAGCTTTCTTT